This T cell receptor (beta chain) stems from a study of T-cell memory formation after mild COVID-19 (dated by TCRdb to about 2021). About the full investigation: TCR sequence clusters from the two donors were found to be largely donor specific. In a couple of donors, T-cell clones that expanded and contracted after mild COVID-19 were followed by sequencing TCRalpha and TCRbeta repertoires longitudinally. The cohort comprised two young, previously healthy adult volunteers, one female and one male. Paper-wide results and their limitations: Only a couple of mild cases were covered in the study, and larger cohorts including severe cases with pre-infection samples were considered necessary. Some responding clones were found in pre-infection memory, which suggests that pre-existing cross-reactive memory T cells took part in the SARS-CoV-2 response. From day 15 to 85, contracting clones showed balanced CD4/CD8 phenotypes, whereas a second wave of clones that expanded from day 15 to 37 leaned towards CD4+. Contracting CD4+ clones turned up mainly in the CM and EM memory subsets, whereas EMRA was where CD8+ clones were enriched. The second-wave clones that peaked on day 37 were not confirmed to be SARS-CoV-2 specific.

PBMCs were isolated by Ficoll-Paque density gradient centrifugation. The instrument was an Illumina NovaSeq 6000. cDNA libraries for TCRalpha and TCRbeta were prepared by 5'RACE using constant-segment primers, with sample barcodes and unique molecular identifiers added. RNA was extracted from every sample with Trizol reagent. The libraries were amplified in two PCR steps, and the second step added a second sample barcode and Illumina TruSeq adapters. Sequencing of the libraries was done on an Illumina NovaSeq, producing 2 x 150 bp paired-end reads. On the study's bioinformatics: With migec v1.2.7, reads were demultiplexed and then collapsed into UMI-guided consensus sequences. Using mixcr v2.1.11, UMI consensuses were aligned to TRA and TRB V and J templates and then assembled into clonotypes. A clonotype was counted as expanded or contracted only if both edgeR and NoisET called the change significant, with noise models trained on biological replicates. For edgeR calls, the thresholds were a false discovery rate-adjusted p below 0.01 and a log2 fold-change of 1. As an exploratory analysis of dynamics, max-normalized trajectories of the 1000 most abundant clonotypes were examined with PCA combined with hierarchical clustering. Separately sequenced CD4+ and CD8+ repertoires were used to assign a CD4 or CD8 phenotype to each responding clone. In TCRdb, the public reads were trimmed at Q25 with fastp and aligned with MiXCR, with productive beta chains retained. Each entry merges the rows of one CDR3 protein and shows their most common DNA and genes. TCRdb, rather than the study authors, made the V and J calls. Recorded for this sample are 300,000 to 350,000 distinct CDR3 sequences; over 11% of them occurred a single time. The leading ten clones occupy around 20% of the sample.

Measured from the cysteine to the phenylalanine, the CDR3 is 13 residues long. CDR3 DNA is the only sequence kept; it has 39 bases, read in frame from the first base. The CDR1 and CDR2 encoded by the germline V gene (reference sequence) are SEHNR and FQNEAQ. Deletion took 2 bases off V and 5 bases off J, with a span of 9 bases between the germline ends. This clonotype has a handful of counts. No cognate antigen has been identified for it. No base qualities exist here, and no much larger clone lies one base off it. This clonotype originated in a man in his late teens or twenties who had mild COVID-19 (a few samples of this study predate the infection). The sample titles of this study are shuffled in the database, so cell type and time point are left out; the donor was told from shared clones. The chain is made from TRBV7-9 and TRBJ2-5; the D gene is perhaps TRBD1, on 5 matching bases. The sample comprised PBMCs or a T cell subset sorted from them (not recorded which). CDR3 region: CASSLRQSETQYF. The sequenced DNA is TGTGCCAGCAGCTTAAGACAGTCGGAGACCCAGTACTTC.